A selection of T cell receptor beta chains follows, all from one sample in a study of blood T cell repertoires in COVID-19. Sequencing was performed with immunoSEQ multiplex PCR; in TCRdb, only in-frame clones are kept and a portion is missing. In the table there are 92,000 or so clones, around 88% of which are singletons. Specimen: peripheral blood. Source of these receptors: a man aged 55 to 70 with acute or convalescent COVID-19. Both conserved end residues are part of each CDR3. The D gene is left open where the match is weak. A clone size is listed for some rows: how often the clone was seen (once, few, many), or a class if it is expanded.

abundance: NA
d_gene: TRBD1
j_gene: TRBJ2-1
v_gene: TRBV9
CDR3aa: CASSVEGQGIFNEQFF
CDR3nt: TGTGCCAGCAGCGTAGAGGGACAGGGGATCTTCAATGAGCAGTTCTTC

abundance: few
d_gene: NA
j_gene: TRBJ1-1
v_gene: TRBV6-5
CDR3aa: CASRAQGGRGTEAFF
CDR3nt: TGTGCCAGCAGAGCCCAGGGCGGTAGAGGCACTGAAGCTTTCTTT

abundance: NA
d_gene: TRBD2
j_gene: TRBJ2-3
v_gene: TRBV7-2
CDR3aa: CASSTGLAGASDTQYF
CDR3nt: TGTGCCAGCAGCACGGGACTAGCGGGAGCATCTGATACGCAGTATTTT

abundance: NA
d_gene: NA
j_gene: TRBJ1-4
v_gene: TRBV5-1
CDR3aa: CASSLEAPLATNEKLFF
CDR3nt: TGCGCCAGCAGCTTGGAAGCCCCTCTTGCAACTAATGAAAAACTGTTTTTT

abundance: NA
d_gene: NA
j_gene: TRBJ1-1
v_gene: TRBV12-3/TRBV12-4
CDR3aa: CASSLTGNTEAFF
CDR3nt: TGTGCCAGCAGTTTAACTGGGAACACTGAAGCTTTCTTT

abundance: NA
d_gene: TRBD2
j_gene: TRBJ2-3
v_gene: TRBV5-1
CDR3aa: CASSLRTSGSVHGTDTQYF
CDR3nt: TGCGCCAGCAGCTTGAGGACTAGCGGGAGTGTTCACGGCACAGATACGCAGTATTTT

abundance: NA
d_gene: TRBD2
j_gene: TRBJ2-5
v_gene: TRBV30
CDR3aa: CAWNRLAGGETQYF
CDR3nt: TGTGCCTGGAATAGACTAGCGGGAGGGGAGACCCAGTACTTC

abundance: NA
d_gene: TRBD1
j_gene: TRBJ2-1
v_gene: TRBV5-4
CDR3aa: CASSVDRGEQFF
CDR3nt: TGTGCCAGCAGCGTCGACAGGGGGGAGCAGTTCTTC

abundance: NA
d_gene: NA
j_gene: TRBJ1-5
v_gene: TRBV19
CDR3aa: CASSTGTLSNQPQHF
CDR3nt: TGTGCCAGTAGCACGGGGACACTTAGCAATCAGCCCCAGCATTTT

abundance: NA
d_gene: NA
j_gene: TRBJ2-7
v_gene: TRBV4-2
CDR3aa: CASSQESSPSSYEQYF
CDR3nt: TGTGCCAGCAGCCAAGAGTCTTCCCCTAGCTCCTACGAGCAGTACTTC

abundance: NA
d_gene: NA
j_gene: TRBJ1-1
v_gene: TRBV5-1
CDR3aa: CASSLGSVGGTTEAFF
CDR3nt: TGCGCCAGCAGCTTGGGGTCGGTGGGGGGGACCACTGAAGCTTTCTTT

abundance: NA
d_gene: TRBD1
j_gene: TRBJ2-7
v_gene: TRBV15
CDR3aa: CATSRDLGQGYEQYF
CDR3nt: TGTGCCACCAGCAGAGATCTTGGACAGGGCTACGAGCAGTACTTC

abundance: NA
d_gene: TRBD1
j_gene: TRBJ2-7
v_gene: TRBV3-1/TRBV3-2
CDR3aa: CASSPRGRVYEQYF
CDR3nt: TGTGCCAGCAGCCCGAGGGGGCGAGTCTACGAGCAGTACTTC

abundance: NA
d_gene: TRBD1
j_gene: TRBJ2-1
v_gene: TRBV7-2
CDR3aa: CASSLLSGRGPYNEQFF
CDR3nt: TGTGCCAGCAGCTTGTTGTCGGGCAGGGGGCCATACAATGAGCAGTTCTTC

abundance: NA
d_gene: NA
j_gene: TRBJ1-5
v_gene: TRBV27
CDR3aa: CASSLLFIRGNQPQHF
CDR3nt: TGTGCCAGCAGTTTATTGTTCATCCGGGGCAATCAGCCCCAGCATTTT

abundance: NA
d_gene: TRBD2
j_gene: TRBJ2-1
v_gene: TRBV7-7
CDR3aa: CASSLAASGSNEQFF
CDR3nt: TGTGCCAGCAGCTTAGCGGCTAGCGGGAGTAATGAGCAGTTCTTC